Below, 12 T cell receptor beta chains from the same sample are listed, as sequenced in a study of cytomegalovirus exposure and HLA in healthy donors. Amplification used 60 Vbeta primers and 13 Jbeta primers. Libraries were prepared by immunoSEQ multiplex PCR; TCRdb keeps only in-frame clonotypes and omits some of them. The top ten clones hold more than 4% of a sample with about 120,000 clones, more than 65% of them seen once. Sample: PBMCs. Every receptor here comes from a male donor in good health and CMV-seropositive.

Details on this clone: One end of the junction does not line up with germline, which may come from a read error. The chain has TRBV2 and TRBJ2-6; tentative D call: TRBD1 (6 bases). Germline CDR1 reads SNHLY; CDR2 reads FYNNEI. The CDR3 length is 14 residues. CDR3 coding DNA: TGTGCCACCGGTTCAGGGGATGGGGCCAACGGCCTGACTTTC. It specifies CATGSGDGANGLTF. Filled out from reference TRBV2 and TRBJ2-6, the complete variable domain reads EPEVTQTPSHQVTQMGQEVILRCVPISNHLYFYWYRQILGQKVEFLVSFYNNEISEKSEIFDDQFSVERPDGSNFTLKIRSTKLEDSAMYFCATGSGDGANGLTFGAGSRLTVL.

This clone was counted between two and nine times. The rearrangement uses TRBV19 and TRBJ2-1, with 8 bases aligning to TRBD1. V was clipped by 5 bases and J by 6 bases; unmatched bases: 9. The germline V gene has CDR1 LNHDA and CDR2 SQIVND (reference sequence). The CDR3 is made up of 15 amino acids. CDR3 DNA sequence: TGTGCCAGTAGTTCACCAGGGGGCGTCCCCAATGAGCAGTTCTTC. Encoded protein: CASSSPGGVPNEQFF.

V usage is TRBV5-8 and J usage is TRBJ2-1; 7 bases map to TRBD1. The CDR3 contains 17 residues. V gave up 0 bases and J gave up 7 bases; unmatched junction bases: 13. From germline, CDR1 is SGHTS and CDR2 YDEGEE. CDR3 sequence reads: CASSLEKRGRFENEQFF. CDR3 coding DNA: TGTGCCAGCAGCTTGGAGAAGAGGGGGCGGTTTGAGAATGAGCAGTTCTTC.

The chain carries TRBV6-5 and TRBJ2-1; 11 nucleotides agree with TRBD2. CDR1 and CDR2 from the germline V gene are MNHEY and SVGAGI. The V segment lost 5 bases and the J segment 9 bases; nucleotides outside the gene matches: 9. This CDR3 spans 15 amino acids. The CDR3 here is CASSALAGGPGEQFF. CDR3 in DNA: TGTGCCAGCAGTGCATTAGCGGGAGGGCCAGGTGAGCAGTTCTTC.

The chain recombines TRBV2 with TRBJ1-6; perhaps TRBD1 as D (6 bases). Germline V gene sequence: CDR1 SNHLY, CDR2 FYNNEI. The CDR3 totals 15 residues. Trimming took 6 bases from V and 5 from J, leaving 14 bases between them. CDR3 sequence reads: CASSRTRQDNSPLHF. CDR3 coding DNA: TGTGCCAGCAGCCGAACGCGACAGGATAATTCACCCCTCCACTTT.

The chain recombines TRBV5-1 with TRBJ2-3; D is ambiguous. Germline CDR1 is SGHRS and CDR2 is YFSETQ. The length of the CDR3 is 12 residues. Trimming cost V 4 bases and J 1 base, with 4 bases left between them. As DNA, the CDR3 is TGCGCCAGCAGCCCAGGCACAGATACGCAGTATTTT. This codes for CASSPGTDTQYF. The whole variable domain, filled in from reference TRBV5-1 and TRBJ2-3, reads KAGVTQTPRYLIKTRGQQVTLSCSPISGHRSVSWYQQTPGQGLQFLFEYFSETQRNKGNFPGRFSGRQFSNSRSEMNVSTLELGDSALYLCASSPGTDTQYFGPGTRLTVL.

There are a few counts of this clone. This rearrangement joins TRBV28 to TRBJ2-7, with a tentative D call TRBD1 (5 bases). This CDR3 region has 14 residues. Germline CDR1 MDHEN, CDR2 SYDVKM. V was pared by 2 bases and J by 4 bases, with 12 bases between. CDR3 nucleotides: TGTGCCAGCAGTTTACCCGCAGGGTTTTACGAGCAGTACTTC. Translation gives CASSLPAGFYEQYF.

This clone was observed a few times. The CDR3 spells CASSDDRGTQYF. CDR3 in DNA: TGTGCCAGCAGTGACGACAGGGGTACGCAGTATTTT. This chain joins TRBV6-5 and TRBJ2-3; 8 nucleotides agree with TRBD1. Germline trimming cut 5 bases from V and 8 bases from J; bases unmatched to any gene: 3. Germline V gene sequence: CDR1 MNHEY, CDR2 SVGAGI. This CDR3 spans 12 amino acids.

The chain has TRBV2 and TRBJ2-7; TRBD1 matches 8 bases. Trimming cost V 3 bases and J 4 bases; bases outside gene matches: 2. The CDR3 runs to 13 residues. CDR1 is SNHLY and CDR2 is FYNNEI in the germline V gene. CDR3 in amino acids: CASSDRGRYEQYF. In DNA, the CDR3 is TGTGCCAGCAGTGACAGGGGGCGGTACGAGCAGTACTTC.

The chain's CDR3 is CASSAGVDYGYTF. Written as DNA, the CDR3 is TGTGCCAGCAGCGCGGGAGTGGACTATGGCTACACCTTC. The gene calls are TRBV9 and TRBJ1-2, with D unresolved. Germline values: CDR1 SGDLS, CDR2 YYNGEE. This CDR3 has 13 amino acids. Trimming removed 3 bases from V and 3 bases from J, with 9 bases in between.

This clone was found a few times. The chain combines TRBV4-1 with TRBJ1-3, with D possibly matching TRBD1 (5 bases). The CDR3 covers 18 residues. Germline values: CDR1 MGHRA, CDR2 YSYEKL. V gave up 3 bases and J gave up 7 bases, with 25 bases separating them. The chain's CDR3 is CASSQTSGGFGSGNTIYF. The DNA for the CDR3 is TGCGCCAGCAGCCAGACCAGCGGGGGTTTCGGTTCGGGCAACACCATATATTTT.

This clone has a handful of counts. The V call is TRBV4-3, the J call TRBJ1-6, with 9 bases fitting TRBD1. The CDR3 covers 15 residues. V was clipped by 0 bases and J by 9 bases; unmatched bases: 3. The germline CDR1 and CDR2 sequences are LGHNA and YSLEER. CDR3 in amino acids: CASSQERTGASPLHF. DNA of the CDR3: TGCGCCAGCAGCCAAGAAAGGACAGGGGCTTCACCCCTCCACTTT.